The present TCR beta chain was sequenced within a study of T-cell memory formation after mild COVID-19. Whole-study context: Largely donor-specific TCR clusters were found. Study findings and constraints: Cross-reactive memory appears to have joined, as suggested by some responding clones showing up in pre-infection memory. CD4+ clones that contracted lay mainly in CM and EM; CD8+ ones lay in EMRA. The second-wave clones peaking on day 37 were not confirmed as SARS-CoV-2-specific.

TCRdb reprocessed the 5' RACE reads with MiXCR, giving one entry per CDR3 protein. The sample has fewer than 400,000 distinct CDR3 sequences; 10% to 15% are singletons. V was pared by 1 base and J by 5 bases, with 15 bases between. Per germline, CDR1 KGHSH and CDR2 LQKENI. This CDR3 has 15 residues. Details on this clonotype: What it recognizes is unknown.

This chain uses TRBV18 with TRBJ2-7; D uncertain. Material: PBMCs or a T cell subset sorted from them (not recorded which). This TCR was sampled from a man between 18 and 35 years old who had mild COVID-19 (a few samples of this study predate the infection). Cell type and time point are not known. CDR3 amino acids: CASSPRSGTKNEQYF. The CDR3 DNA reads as TGTGCCAGCTCACCACGATCGGGCACGAAAAACGAGCAGTACTTC.